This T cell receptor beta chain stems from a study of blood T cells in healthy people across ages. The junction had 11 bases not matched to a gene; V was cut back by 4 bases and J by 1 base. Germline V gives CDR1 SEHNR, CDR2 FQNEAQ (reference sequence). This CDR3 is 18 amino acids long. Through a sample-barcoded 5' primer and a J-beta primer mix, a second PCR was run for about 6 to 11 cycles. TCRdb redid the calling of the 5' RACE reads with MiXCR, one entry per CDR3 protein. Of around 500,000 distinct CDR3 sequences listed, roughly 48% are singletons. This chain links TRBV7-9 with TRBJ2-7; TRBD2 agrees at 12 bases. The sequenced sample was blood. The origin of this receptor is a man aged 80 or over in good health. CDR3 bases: TGTGCCAGCAGCTCCGACATGTCCGGGACTAGCGGGTCCTACGAGCAGTACTTC. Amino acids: CASSSDMSGTSGSYEQYF.